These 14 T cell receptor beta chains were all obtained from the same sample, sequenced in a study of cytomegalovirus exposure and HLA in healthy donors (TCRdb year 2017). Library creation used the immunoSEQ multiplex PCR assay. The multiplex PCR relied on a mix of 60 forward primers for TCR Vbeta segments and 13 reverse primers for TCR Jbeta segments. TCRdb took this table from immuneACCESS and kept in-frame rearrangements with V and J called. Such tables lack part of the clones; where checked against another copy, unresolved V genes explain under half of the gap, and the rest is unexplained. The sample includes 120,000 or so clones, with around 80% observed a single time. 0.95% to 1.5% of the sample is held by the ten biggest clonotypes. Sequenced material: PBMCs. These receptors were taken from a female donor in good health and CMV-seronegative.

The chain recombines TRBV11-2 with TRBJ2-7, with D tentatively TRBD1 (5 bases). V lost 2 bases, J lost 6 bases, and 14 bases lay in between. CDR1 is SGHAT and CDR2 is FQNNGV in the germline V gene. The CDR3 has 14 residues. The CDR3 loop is CASSLTGPVAEQYF. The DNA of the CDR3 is TGTGCCAGCAGCTTAACAGGCCCCGTGGCCGAGCAGTACTTC.

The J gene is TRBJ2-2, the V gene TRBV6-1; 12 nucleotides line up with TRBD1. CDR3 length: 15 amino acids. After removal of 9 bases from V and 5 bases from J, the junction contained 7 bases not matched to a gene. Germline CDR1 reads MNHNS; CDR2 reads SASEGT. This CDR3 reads CASGTGGAGTGELFF. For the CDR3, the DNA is TGTGCCAGTGGGACAGGGGGCGCAGGGACCGGGGAGCTGTTTTTT.

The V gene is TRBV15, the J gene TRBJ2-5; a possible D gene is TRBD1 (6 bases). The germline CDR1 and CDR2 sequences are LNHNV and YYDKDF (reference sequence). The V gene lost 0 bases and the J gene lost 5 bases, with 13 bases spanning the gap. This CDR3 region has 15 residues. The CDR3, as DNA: TGTGCCACCAGCAGAGAAACAGGGCTGGGGGAGACCCAGTACTTC. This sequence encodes CATSRETGLGETQYF. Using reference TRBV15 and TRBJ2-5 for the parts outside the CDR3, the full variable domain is DAMVIQNPRYQVTQFGKPVTLSCSQTLNHNVMYWYQQKSSQAPKLLFHYYDKDFNNEADTPDNFQSRRPNTSFCFLDIRSPGLGDTAMYLCATSRETGLGETQYFGPGTRLLVL.

The CDR3 DNA reads TGTGCCAGCAGCGTAGATCAGGGAAATTCACCCCTCCACTTT. Amino acid sequence: CASSVDQGNSPLHF. V is TRBV9 and J is TRBJ1-6, with D perhaps matching TRBD1 (5 bases). The V gene's germline CDR1 is SGDLS and CDR2 YYNGEE. This CDR3 has 14 residues. The V and J ends lost 0 bases and 7 bases respectively, with 8 bases between them.

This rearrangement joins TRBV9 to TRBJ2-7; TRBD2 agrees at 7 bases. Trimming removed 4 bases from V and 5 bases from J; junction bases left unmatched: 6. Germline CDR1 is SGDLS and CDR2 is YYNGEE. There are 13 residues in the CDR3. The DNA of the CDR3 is TGTGCCAGCAGCCTCACCAGCGGGAACGAGCAGTACTTC. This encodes CASSLTSGNEQYF.

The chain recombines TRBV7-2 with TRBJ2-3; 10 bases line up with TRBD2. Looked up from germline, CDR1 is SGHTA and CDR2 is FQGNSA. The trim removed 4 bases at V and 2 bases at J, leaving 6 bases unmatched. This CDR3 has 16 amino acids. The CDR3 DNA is TGTGCCAGCAGCTCCAAGCGGGGGGGAAACACAGATACGCAGTATTTT. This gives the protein CASSSKRGGNTDTQYF.

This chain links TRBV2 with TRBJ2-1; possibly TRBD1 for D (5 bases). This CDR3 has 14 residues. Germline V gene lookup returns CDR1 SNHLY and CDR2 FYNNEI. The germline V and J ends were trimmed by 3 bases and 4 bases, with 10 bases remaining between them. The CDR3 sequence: CASSERQMYNEQFF. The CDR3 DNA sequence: TGTGCCAGCAGTGAGAGACAGATGTACAATGAGCAGTTCTTC. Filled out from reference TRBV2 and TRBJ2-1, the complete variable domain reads EPEVTQTPSHQVTQMGQEVILRCVPISNHLYFYWYRQILGQKVEFLVSFYNNEISEKSEIFDDQFSVERPDGSNFTLKIRSTKLEDSAMYFCASSERQMYNEQFFGPGTRLTVL.

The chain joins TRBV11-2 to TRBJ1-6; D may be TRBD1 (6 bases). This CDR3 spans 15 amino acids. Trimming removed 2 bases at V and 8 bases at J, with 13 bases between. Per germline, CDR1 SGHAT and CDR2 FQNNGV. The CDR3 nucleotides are TGTGCCAGCAGCTTACGGGGGGCAGCCGATTCACCCCTCCACTTT. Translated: CASSLRGAADSPLHF.

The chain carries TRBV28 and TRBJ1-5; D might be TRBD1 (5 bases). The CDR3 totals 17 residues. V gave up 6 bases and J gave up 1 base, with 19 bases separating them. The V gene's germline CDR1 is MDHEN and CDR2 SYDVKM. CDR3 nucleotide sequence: TGTGCCAGCAGCCGAAGGACCTCGGGGGGGAGCAATCAGCCCCAGCATTTT. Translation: CASSRRTSGGSNQPQHF.

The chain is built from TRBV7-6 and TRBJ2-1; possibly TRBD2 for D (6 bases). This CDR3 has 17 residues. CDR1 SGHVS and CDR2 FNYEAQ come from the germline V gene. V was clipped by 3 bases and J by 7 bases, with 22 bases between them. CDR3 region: CASSFSPGGLEGNEQFF. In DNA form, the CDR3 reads TGTGCCAGCAGCTTTAGTCCTGGAGGGCTAGAGGGGAATGAGCAGTTCTTC. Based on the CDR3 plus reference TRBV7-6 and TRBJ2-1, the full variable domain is GAGVSQSPRYKVTKRGQDVALRCDPISGHVSLYWYRQALGQGPEFLTYFNYEAQQDKSGLPNDRFSAERPEGSISTLTIQRTEQRDSAMYRCASSFSPGGLEGNEQFFGPGTRLTVL.

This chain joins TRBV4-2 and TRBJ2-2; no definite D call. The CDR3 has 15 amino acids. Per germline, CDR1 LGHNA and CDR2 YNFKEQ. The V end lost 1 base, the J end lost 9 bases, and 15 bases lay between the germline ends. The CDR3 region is CASSQVSRLSRELFF. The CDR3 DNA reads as TGTGCCAGCAGCCAAGTCAGTCGACTGTCCAGGGAGCTGTTTTTT.

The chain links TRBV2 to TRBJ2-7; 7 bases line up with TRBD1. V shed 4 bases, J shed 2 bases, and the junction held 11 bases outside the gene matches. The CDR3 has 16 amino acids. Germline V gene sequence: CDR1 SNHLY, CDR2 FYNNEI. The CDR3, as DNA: TGTGCCAGCAGTGTAGACAGGGAGCCACTTACCTACGAGCAGTACTTC. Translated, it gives CASSVDREPLTYEQYF.

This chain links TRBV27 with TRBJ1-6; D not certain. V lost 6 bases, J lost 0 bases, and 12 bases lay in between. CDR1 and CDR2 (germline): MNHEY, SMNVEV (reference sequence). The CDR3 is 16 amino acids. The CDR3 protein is CASSTRWSSYNSPLHF. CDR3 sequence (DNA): TGTGCCAGCAGCACCCGTTGGAGCTCCTATAATTCACCCCTCCACTTT.

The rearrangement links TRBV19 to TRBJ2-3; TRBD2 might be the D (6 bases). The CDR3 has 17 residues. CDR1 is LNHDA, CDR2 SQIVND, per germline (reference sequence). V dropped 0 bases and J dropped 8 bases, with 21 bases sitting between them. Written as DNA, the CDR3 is TGTGCCAGTAGTATAGATCGGGGCGCTAGCGTTATAGGTACGCAGTATTTT. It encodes CASSIDRGASVIGTQYF.